These 6 T cell receptor beta chains share one sample of origin, sequenced in a study of human T cells and chemical hapten exposure (dated by TCRdb to about 2021). Library preparation used RACE. The sequencer was a NextSeq 500. TCRdb ran its own pipeline on the public reads, namely fastp trimming at Q25 and MiXCR clone calling, and kept in-frame beta chains. Rows matching on CDR3 protein sequence are summarized as one entry with the most common DNA and genes. The sample yields around 71,000 distinct CDR3 sequences; approximately 9.8% were counted once. The top ten hold more than 2.5% of the sample. What the time point label conveys for this sample: patch test 1, 2 weeks after DPC sensitization. Explained via the paper, the treatment or condition label denotes: therapeutic diphenylcyclopropenone sensitization with weekly scalp DPC. The source material was whole blood, sampled in connection with sensitization to the hapten diphenylcyclopropenone (DPC). The receptors were sampled from a middle-aged woman with alopecia areata. Some clones in this sample may be carry-over from other donors' samples.

This clonotype was seen at least ten times. This chain uses TRBV12-3 or TRBV12-4 with TRBJ1-5; D not certain. V lost 5 bases to trimming and J lost 3 bases, with 11 bases between them. This CDR3 spans 14 amino acids. CDR3 in amino acids: CASSLVGYNQPQHF. The DNA of the CDR3 is TGTGCCAGCAGTCTGGTGGGATACAATCAGCCCCAGCATTTT.

This clonotype showed up many times. The chain carries TRBV20-1 and TRBJ1-2, with TRBD1 as a possible D gene (5 bases). Germline-derived CDR1 and CDR2 are DFQATT and SNEGSKA (reference sequence). This CDR3 is 13 amino acids long. Trimming took off 7 bases at V and 4 bases at J, with 16 bases between the two ends. The CDR3 loop is CSVGGGLVYGYTF. CDR3 nucleotide sequence: TGCAGTGTAGGCGGGGGGTTGGTCTATGGCTACACCTTC.

This clonotype was counted only a few times. V gene TRBV7-9 combines with J gene TRBJ2-3; D may correspond to TRBD1 or TRBD2 (5 bases each). The V gene lost 3 bases and the J gene lost 5 bases, with 15 bases spanning the gap. Germline V gene sequence: CDR1 SEHNR, CDR2 FQNEAQ (reference sequence). The CDR3 length is 15 residues. The CDR3 coding sequence is TGTGCCAGCAGCTTTCTTCTAGGGGACGAAGATACGCAGTATTTT. This sequence encodes CASSFLLGDEDTQYF.

This clonotype has at least ten counts. The chain carries TRBV11-1 and TRBJ2-5, with 8 nucleotides matching TRBD2. The CDR3 extends over 16 amino acids. Unmatched junction bases numbered 8, after V lost 5 bases and J lost 0 bases. Looked up from germline, CDR1 is SGHAT and CDR2 is FQDESV (reference sequence). The CDR3 sequence is CASSPRLAPYQETQYF. For the CDR3, the DNA is TGTGCCAGCAGCCCGCGACTAGCGCCCTACCAAGAGACCCAGTACTTC.

This clonotype was seen at least ten times. V gene TRBV11-1 combines with J gene TRBJ2-7; a possible D gene is TRBD2 (6 bases). The CDR3 runs to 14 residues. V was trimmed by 5 bases and J by 5 bases, leaving 16 bases between them. CDR1 is SGHAT and CDR2 is FQDESV in the germline V gene (reference sequence). The CDR3 protein is CASSPGVFAHEQYF. Here the CDR3 DNA reads TGTGCCAGCAGCCCGGGGGTTTTCGCTCACGAGCAGTACTTC. The full variable domain, rest sourced from reference TRBV11-1 and TRBJ2-7, is EAEVAQSPRYKITEKSQAVAFWCDPISGHATLYWYRQILGQGPELLVQFQDESVVDDSQLPKDRFSAERLKGVDSTLKIQPAELGDSAMYLCASSPGVFAHEQYFGPGTRLTVT.

This clonotype has a handful of counts. This sequence joins TRBV6-6 and TRBJ2-7; 10 nucleotides agree with TRBD1. The germline V gene encodes CDR1 MNHNY and CDR2 SVGAGI (reference sequence). V trimming: 6 bases; J trimming: 4 bases; junction bases outside the gene matches: 9. CDR3 length equals 15 residues. CDR3: CASRPDRGPWYEQYF. In nucleotides, the CDR3 is TGTGCCAGCAGGCCCGACAGGGGGCCTTGGTACGAGCAGTACTTC.